This record concerns one TCR beta chain sequence. The age range of participants was about 18 to 100 years, with residence in some 25 US areas. Participants had their cohort set by participant-reported clinical history. This sample stems from a study of blood T cell repertoires in COVID-19. Study at large: Collection of acute and convalescent COVID-19 samples took place in the United States, Italy and Spain.

Clones were read by immunoSEQ multiplex PCR, and TCRdb kept only the in-frame ones, dropping some. This sample carries a few hundred thousand clones, around 87% of them seen once, and the ten largest clones take 1.8%. This TCR derives from a woman between 35 and 50 years old who had recovered from COVID-19. The sample comprised PBMCs or T cells enriched from blood (not recorded which).

CDR3 sequence (DNA): TGTGCCAGTAGCCTCAGGGATCAGCCCCAGCATTTT. As protein: CASSLRDQPQHF. The chain employs TRBV19 and TRBJ1-5, with D possibly TRBD1 on 5 matching bases. The CDR3 is 12 residues long. The germline V and J ends were trimmed by 6 bases and 5 bases, with 8 bases remaining between them. The V gene's germline CDR1 is LNHDA and CDR2 SQIVND (reference sequence).